This entry lists 4 T cell receptor beta chains sequenced from one sample in a study of OX40 agonist ivuxolimab in advanced cancers. Using immunoSEQ multiplex PCR, the repertoire was profiled, and TCRdb retains in-frame clones only, with some absent. The data hold fewer than 100,000 clones, with more than 75% observed a single time. The material was CD4+ or CD8+ T cells sorted from blood, obtained in a trial of the OX40 agonist ivuxolimab. All receptors derive from an adult with an advanced solid tumor such as melanoma, head and neck, liver or kidney cancer.

The genes are TRBV27 and TRBJ1-3; 8 positions agree with TRBD1. Germline-derived CDR1 and CDR2 are MNHEY and SMNVEV (reference sequence). With V trimmed by 6 bases and J by 4 bases, 14 bases remained unmatched. The CDR3 is 17 residues long. The DNA for the CDR3 is TGTGCCAGCAGCCCTACCACCAGGGGGCTGAGAGGAAACACCATATATTTT. It codes for CASSPTTRGLRGNTIYF.

The chain employs TRBV11-2 and TRBJ2-2, with D maybe TRBD2 (6 bases). Trimming pared 1 base from V and 5 bases from J, leaving 14 bases between. Germline loops: CDR1 SGHAT, CDR2 FQNNGV. There are 16 residues in the CDR3. This chain's CDR3 is CASSLVSGRWTGELFF. For the CDR3, the DNA is TGTGCCAGCAGCTTAGTGTCTGGGAGGTGGACCGGGGAGCTGTTTTTT. Drawing the rest from reference TRBV11-2 and TRBJ2-2, the complete variable domain is EAGVAQSPRYKIIEKRQSVAFWCNPISGHATLYWYQQILGQGPKLLIQFQNNGVVDDSQLPKDRFSAERLKGVDSTLKIQPAKLEDSAVYLCASSLVSGRWTGELFFGEGSRLTVL.

J is TRBJ2-1 and V is TRBV10-3, with TRBD1 identical over 7 bases. With 6 bases clipped from V and 8 bases from J, the junction kept 7 bases outside the gene matches. CDR3 size: 13 residues. CDR1 and CDR2 (germline): ENHRY, SYGVKD. CDR3 sequence reads: CAIRVRDSDEQFF. CDR3 sequence (DNA): TGTGCCATCAGAGTAAGGGACAGCGATGAGCAGTTCTTC.

J is TRBJ2-7 and V is TRBV7-2; D is perhaps TRBD1 (6 bases). The CDR3 runs to 13 residues. V shed 5 bases and J shed 3 bases, with 11 bases lying between them. The germline gives CDR1 SGHTA, CDR2 FQGNSA. The CDR3 here is CASSIRQVYEQYF. In DNA form, the CDR3 reads TGTGCCAGCAGCATTAGACAGGTCTACGAGCAGTACTTC.